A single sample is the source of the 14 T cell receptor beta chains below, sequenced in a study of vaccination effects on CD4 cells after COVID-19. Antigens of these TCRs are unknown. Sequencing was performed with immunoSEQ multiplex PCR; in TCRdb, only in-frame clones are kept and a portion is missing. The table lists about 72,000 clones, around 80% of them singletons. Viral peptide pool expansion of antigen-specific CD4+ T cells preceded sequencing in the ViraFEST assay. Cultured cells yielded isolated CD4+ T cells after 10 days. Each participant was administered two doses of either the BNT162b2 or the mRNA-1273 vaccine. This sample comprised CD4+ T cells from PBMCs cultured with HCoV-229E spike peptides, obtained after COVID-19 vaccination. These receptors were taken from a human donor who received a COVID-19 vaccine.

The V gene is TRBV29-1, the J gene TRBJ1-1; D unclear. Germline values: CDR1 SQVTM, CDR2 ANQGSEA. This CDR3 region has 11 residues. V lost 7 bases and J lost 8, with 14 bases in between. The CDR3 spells CSGVRGSEAFF. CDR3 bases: TGCAGCGGCGTTCGGGGATCCGAAGCTTTCTTT.

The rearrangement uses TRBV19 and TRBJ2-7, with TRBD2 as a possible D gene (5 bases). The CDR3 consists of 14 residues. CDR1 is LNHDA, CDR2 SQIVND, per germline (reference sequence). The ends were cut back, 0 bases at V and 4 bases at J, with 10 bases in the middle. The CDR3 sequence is CASSIDEGEYEQYV. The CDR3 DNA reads TGTGCCAGTAGTATAGATGAGGGCGAGTACGAGCAGTACGTC.

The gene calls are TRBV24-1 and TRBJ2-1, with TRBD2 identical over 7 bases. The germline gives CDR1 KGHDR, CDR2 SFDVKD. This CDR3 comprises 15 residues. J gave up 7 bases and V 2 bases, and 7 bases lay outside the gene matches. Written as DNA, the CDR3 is TGTGCCACCAGTGATTGGGACGGGGGGTTGAATGAGCAGTTCTTC. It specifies CATSDWDGGLNEQFF.

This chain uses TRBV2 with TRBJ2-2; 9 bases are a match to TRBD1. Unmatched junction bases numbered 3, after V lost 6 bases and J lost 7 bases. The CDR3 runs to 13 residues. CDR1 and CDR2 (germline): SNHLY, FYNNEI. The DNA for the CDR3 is TGTGCCAGCAGAAGGACAGGGGTCGGGGAGCTGTTTTTT. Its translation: CASRRTGVGELFF.

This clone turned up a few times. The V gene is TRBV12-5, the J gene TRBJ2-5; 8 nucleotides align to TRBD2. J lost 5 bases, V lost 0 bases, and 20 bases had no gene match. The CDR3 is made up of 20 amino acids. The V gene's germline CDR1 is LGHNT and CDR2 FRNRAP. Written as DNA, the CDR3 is TGTGCTAGTGGTTTGGTATCTATATTGGCGGGGGGAAACCTCCATGAGACCCAGTACTTC. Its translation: CASGLVSILAGGNLHETQYF.

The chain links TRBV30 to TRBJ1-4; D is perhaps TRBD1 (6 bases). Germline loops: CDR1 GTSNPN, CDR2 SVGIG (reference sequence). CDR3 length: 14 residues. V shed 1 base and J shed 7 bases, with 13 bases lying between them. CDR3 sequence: CAWSGARGGEKLFF. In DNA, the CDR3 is TGTGCCTGGAGTGGTGCCAGGGGTGGTGAAAAACTGTTTTTT.

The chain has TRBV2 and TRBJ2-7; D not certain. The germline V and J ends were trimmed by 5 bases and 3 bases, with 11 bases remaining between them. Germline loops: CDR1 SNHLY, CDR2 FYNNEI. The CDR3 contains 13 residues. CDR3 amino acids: CASSLTAVYEQYV. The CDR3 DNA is TGTGCCAGCAGTTTGACGGCGGTCTACGAGCAGTACGTC.

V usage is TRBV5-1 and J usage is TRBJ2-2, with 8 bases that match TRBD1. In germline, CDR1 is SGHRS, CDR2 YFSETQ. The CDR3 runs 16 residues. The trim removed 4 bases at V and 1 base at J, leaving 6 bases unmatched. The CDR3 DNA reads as TGCGCCAGCAGCCATCCGGGACAGGAGAACACCGGGGAGCTGTTTTTT. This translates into CASSHPGQENTGELFF. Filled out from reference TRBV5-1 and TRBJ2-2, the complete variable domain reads KAGVTQTPRYLIKTRGQQVTLSCSPISGHRSVSWYQQTPGQGLQFLFEYFSETQRNKGNFPGRFSGRQFSNSRSEMNVSTLELGDSALYLCASSHPGQENTGELFFGEGSRLTVL.

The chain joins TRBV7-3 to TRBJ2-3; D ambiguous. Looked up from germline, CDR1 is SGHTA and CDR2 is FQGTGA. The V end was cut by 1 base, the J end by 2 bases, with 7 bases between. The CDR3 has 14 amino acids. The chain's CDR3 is CASSLSPVTDTQYF. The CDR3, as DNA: TGTGCCAGCAGCTTAAGTCCCGTCACAGATACGCAGTATTTT.

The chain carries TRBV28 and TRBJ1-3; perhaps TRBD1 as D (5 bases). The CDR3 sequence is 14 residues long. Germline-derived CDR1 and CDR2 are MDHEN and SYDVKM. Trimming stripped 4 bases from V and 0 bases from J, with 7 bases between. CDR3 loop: CASSWTHSGNTIYF. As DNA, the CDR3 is TGTGCCAGCAGTTGGACACACTCTGGAAACACCATATATTTT.

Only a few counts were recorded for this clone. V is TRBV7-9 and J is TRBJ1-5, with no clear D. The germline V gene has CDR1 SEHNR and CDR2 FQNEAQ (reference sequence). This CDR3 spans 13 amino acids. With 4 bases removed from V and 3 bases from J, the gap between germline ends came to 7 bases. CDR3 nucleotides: TGTGCCAGCAGCTCCAGTCCCAATCAGCCCCAGCATTTT. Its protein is CASSSSPNQPQHF.

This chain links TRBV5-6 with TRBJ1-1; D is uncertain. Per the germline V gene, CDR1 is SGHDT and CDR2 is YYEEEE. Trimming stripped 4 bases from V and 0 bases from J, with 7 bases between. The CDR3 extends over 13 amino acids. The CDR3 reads CASSLNLNTEAFF. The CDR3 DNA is TGTGCCAGCAGCCTGAACCTGAACACTGAAGCTTTCTTT.

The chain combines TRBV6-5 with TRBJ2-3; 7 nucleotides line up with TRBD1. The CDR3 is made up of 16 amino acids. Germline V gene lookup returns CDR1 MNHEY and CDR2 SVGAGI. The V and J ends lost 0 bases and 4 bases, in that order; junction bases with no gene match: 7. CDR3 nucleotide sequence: TGTGCCAGCAGTTACTCGACAGGGTCGGGGTCAGATACGCAGTATTTT. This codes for CASSYSTGSGSDTQYF.

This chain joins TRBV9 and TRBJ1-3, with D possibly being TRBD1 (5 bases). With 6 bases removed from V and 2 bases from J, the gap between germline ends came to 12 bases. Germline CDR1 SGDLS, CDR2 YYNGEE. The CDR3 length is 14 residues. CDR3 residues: CASNPGAAGNTIYF. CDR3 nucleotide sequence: TGTGCCAGCAACCCCGGGGCGGCTGGAAACACCATATATTTT.